This T cell receptor (beta chain) was found in a study of blood T cell repertoires in COVID-19. Data came from immunoSEQ multiplex PCR; TCRdb stores just in-frame clones and leaves some out. The sample holds 150,000 to 200,000 clones, 70% to 90% seen once. The table lists this clone with a count of one. This clonotype was sampled from a man aged 55 to 70 who had recovered from COVID-19. Sequencing was performed on peripheral blood.

The CDR3 sequence is CASSLASGQGAAYEQYF. Here the CDR3 DNA reads TGTGCCAGCAGCTTAGCGTCAGGACAGGGGGCCGCCTACGAGCAGTACTTC. V gene TRBV7-6 combines with J gene TRBJ2-7; 11 bases are shared with TRBD1. This CDR3 has 17 residues. CDR1 SGHVS and CDR2 FNYEAQ come from the germline V gene. The ends lost 0 bases at V and 2 bases at J; junction bases unmatched: 6.